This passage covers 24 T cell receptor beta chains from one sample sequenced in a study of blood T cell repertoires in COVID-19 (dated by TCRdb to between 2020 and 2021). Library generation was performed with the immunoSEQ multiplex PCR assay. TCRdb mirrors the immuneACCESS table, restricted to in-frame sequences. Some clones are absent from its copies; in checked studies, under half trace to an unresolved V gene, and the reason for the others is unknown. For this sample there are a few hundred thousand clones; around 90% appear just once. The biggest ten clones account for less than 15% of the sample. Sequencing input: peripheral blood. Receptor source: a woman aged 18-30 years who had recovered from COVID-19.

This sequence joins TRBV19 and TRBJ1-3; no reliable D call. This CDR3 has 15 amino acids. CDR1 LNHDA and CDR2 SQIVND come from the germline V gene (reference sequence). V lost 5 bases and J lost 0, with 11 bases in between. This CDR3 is CASSLGTSSGNTIYF. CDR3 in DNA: TGTGCCAGTAGTCTAGGCACTAGCTCTGGAAACACCATATATTTT.

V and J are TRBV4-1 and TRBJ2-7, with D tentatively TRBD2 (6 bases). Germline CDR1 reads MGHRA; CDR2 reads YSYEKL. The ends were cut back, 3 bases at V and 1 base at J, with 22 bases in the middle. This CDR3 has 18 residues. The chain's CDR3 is CASSQWSRGLGGSYEQYF. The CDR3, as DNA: TGCGCCAGCAGCCAGTGGAGTAGGGGTCTGGGAGGTTCCTACGAGCAGTACTTC.

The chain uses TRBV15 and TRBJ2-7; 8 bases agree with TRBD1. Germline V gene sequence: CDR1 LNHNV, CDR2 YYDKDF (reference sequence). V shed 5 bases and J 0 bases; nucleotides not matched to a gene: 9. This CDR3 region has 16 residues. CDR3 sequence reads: CATSEGPGQVSYEQYF. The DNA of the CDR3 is TGTGCCACCAGCGAGGGTCCGGGACAGGTCTCCTACGAGCAGTACTTC.

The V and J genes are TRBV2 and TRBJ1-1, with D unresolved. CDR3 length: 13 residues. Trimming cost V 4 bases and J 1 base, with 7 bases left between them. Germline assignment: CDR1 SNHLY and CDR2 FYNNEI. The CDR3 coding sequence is TGTGCCAGCAGTGGCGAGAAGAACACTGAAGCTTTCTTT. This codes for CASSGEKNTEAFF.

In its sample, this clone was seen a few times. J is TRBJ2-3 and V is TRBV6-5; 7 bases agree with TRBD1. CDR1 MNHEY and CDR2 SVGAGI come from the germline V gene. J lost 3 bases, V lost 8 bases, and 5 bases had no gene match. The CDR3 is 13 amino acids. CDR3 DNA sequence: TGTGCCAGCGTAGAGACAGGGACAGATACGCAGTATTTT. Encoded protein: CASVETGTDTQYF.

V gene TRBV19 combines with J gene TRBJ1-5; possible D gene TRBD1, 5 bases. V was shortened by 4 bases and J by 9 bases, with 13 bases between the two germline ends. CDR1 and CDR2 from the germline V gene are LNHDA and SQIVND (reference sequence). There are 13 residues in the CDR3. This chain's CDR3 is CASSSQGGTPQHF. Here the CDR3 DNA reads TGTGCCAGTAGTAGCCAGGGTGGCACGCCCCAGCATTTT.

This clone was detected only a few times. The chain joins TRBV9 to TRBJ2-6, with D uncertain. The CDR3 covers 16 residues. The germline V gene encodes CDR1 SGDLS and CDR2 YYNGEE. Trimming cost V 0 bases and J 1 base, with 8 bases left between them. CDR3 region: CASSVGAGSGANVLTF. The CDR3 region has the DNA TGTGCCAGCAGCGTAGGGGCCGGTTCTGGGGCCAACGTCCTGACTTTC.

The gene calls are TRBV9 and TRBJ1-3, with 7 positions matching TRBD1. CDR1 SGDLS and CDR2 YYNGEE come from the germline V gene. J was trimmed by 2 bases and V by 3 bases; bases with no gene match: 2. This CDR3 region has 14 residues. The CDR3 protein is CASSGGQTGNTIYF. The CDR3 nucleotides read TGTGCCAGCAGCGGGGGACAGACTGGAAACACCATATATTTT.

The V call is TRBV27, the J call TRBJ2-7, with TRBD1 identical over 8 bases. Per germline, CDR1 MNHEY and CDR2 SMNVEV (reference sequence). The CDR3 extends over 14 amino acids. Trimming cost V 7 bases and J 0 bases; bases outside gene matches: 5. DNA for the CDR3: TGTGCCAGCAAGGCCGGGACAGGCTCCTACGAGCAGTACTTC. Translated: CASKAGTGSYEQYF.

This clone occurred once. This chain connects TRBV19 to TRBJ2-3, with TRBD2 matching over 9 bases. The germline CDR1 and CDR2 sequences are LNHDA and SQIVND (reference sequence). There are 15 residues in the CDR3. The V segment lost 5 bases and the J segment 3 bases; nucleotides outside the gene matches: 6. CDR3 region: CASSHSGSGTDTQYF. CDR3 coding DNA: TGTGCCAGTAGTCATAGCGGGAGCGGTACAGATACGCAGTATTTT.

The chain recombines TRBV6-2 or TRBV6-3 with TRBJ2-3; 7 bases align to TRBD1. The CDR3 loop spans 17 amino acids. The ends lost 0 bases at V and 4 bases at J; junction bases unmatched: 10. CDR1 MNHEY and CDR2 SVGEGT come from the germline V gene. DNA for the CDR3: TGTGCCAGCAGTTACTCGTTCCGGGACAGAACTTCAGATACGCAGTATTTT. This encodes CASSYSFRDRTSDTQYF.

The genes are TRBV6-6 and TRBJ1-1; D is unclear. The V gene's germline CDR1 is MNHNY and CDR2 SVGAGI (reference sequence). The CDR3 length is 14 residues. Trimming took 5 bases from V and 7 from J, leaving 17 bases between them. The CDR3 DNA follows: TGTGCCAGCAGTAAAAGGGAAGGAGGACTTGAAGCTTTCTTT. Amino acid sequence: CASSKREGGLEAFF.

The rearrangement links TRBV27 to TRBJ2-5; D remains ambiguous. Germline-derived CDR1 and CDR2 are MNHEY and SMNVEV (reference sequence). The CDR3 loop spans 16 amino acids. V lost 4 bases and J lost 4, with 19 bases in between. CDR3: CASSSFRPGLSETQYF. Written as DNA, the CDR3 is TGTGCCAGCAGTTCCTTTCGCCCTGGCCTTTCAGAGACCCAGTACTTC.

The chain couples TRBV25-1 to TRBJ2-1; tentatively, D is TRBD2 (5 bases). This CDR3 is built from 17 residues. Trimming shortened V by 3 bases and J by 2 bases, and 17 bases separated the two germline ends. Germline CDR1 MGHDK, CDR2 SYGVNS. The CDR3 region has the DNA TGTGCCAGCAGTGATACCGGAGGTATGCCGCCCTACAATGAGCAGTTCTTC. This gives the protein CASSDTGGMPPYNEQFF. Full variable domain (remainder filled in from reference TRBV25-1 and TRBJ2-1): EADIYQTPRYLVIGTGKKITLECSQTMGHDKMYWYQQDPGMELHLIHYSYGVNSTEKGDLSSESTVSRIRTEHFPLTLESARPSHTSQYLCASSDTGGMPPYNEQFFGPGTRLTVL.

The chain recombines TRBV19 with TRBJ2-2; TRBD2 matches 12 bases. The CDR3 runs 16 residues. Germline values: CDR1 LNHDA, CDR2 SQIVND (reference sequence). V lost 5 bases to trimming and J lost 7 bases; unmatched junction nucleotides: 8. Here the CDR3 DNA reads TGTGCCAGTAGTGCCGGACTAGCGGGGATGGTCGGGGAGCTGTTTTTT. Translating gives CASSAGLAGMVGELFF. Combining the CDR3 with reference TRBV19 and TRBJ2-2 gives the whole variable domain DGGITQSPKYLFRKEGQNVTLSCEQNLNHDAMYWYRQDPGQGLRLIYYSQIVNDFQKGDIAEGYSVSREKKESFPLTVTSAQKNPTAFYLCASSAGLAGMVGELFFGEGSRLTVL.

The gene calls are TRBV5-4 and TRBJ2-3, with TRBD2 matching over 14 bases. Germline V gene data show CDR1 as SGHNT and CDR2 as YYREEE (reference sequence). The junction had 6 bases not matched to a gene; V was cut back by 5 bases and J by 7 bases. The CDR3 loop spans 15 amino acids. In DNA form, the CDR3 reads TGTGCCAGCAGACCCGGGACTAGCGGGAGACATACGCAGTATTTT. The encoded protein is CASRPGTSGRHTQYF. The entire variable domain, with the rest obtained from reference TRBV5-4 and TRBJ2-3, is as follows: ETGVTQSPTHLIKTRGQQVTLRCSSQSGHNTVSWYQQALGQGPQFIFQYYREEENGRGNFPPRFSGLQFPNYSSELNVNALELDDSALYLCASRPGTSGRHTQYFGPGTRLTVL.

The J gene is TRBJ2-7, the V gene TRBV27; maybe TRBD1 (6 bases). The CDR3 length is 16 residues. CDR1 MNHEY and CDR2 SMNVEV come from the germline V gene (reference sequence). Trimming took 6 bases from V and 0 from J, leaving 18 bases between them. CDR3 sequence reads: CASSRIGGHYSYEQYF. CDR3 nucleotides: TGTGCCAGCAGCCGAATAGGGGGACATTACTCCTACGAGCAGTACTTC.

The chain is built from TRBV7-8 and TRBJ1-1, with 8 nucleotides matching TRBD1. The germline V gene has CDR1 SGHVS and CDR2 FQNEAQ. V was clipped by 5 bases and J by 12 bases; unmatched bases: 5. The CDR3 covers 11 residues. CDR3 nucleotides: TGTGCCAGCAGCACGGACAGGGTAACTTTCTTT. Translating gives CASSTDRVTFF.

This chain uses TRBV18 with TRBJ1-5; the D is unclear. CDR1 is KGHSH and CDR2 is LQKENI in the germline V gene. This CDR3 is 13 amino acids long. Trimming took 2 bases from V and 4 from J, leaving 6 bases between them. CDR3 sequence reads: CASSPRGNQPQHF. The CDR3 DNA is TGTGCCAGCTCACCAAGAGGGAATCAGCCCCAGCATTTT.

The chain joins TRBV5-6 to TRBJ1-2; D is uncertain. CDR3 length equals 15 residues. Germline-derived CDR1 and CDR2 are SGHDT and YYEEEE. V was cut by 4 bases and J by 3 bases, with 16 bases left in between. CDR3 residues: CASSPVGGLDYGYTF. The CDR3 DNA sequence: TGTGCCAGCAGCCCAGTGGGAGGGCTGGACTATGGCTACACCTTC.

CDR3 protein: CASSPAWTSGKNIQYF. DNA for the CDR3: TGTGCCAGCAGCCCTGCCTGGACTAGCGGGAAAAACATTCAGTACTTC. V is TRBV28 and J is TRBJ2-4; 11 bases match TRBD2. Germline assignment: CDR1 MDHEN and CDR2 SYDVKM. The CDR3 extends over 16 amino acids. J gave up 4 bases and V 6 bases, and 8 bases lay outside the gene matches.

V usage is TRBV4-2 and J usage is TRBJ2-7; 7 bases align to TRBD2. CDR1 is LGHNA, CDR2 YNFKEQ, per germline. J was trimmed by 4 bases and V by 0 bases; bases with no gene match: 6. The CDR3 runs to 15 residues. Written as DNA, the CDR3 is TGTGCCAGCAGCCAAGAATGGGGCGGGGGATACGAGCAGTACTTC. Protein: CASSQEWGGGYEQYF.

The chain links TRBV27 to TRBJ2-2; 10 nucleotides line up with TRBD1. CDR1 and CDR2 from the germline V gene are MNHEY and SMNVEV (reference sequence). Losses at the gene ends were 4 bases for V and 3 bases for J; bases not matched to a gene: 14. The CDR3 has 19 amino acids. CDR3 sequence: CASSSSGTGDEPDTGELFF. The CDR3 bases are TGTGCCAGCAGTTCGTCCGGGACAGGGGATGAACCTGACACCGGGGAGCTGTTTTTT.

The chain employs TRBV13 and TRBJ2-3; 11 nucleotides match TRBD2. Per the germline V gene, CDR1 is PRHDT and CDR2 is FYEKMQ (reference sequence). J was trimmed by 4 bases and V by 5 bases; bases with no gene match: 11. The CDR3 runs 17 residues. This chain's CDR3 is CASSDGRTSGSSDTQYF. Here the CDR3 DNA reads TGTGCCAGCAGCGACGGCCGGACTAGCGGGTCGTCAGATACGCAGTATTTT.